This is a list of T cell receptor beta chains from one sample in a study of a mutant IDH1 vaccine in newly diagnosed glioma. The repertoire was sequenced with immunoSEQ multiplex PCR; TCRdb's copy has only in-frame clones and lacks some. The data hold roughly 120,000 clones, with 80% observed a single time. These receptors have no identified antigens. The sequenced sample was PBMCs, obtained from a glioma patient whose treatment included an IDH1 peptide vaccine. The receptors come from a middle-aged man with glioma. The CDR3 runs from the conserved cysteine through the conserved F or W.

v_call cdr3_aa
TRBV5-5 CASTPRDSRNTEAFF
TRBV4-3 CASSVGARNTEAFF
TRBV6-5 CASSSGRGSYEQYF
TRBV30 CAWTSLFSYNEQFF
TRBV27 CASSMGQNYGYTF
TRBV6-1 CASTHPLPPDEQYF
TRBV7-7 CASSSEGSGRVSYEQYF
TRBV2 CASTRGSLNEKLFF
TRBV15 CATSRSFDEQFF
TRBV6-1 CASSPEQGQETQYF
TRBV7-7 CASTGEGTSTGELFF
TRBV9 CASSVGVGGGGLMSDTQYF
TRBV4-3 CASSLLIGARTEAFF
TRBV6-4 CASPMLLRTHNEQFF
TRBV6-4 CASSDSAGGMDTQYF
TRBV29-1 CSATRGPTGELFF
TRBV21-1 CASSTPNLGQGADSNQPQHF
TRBV14 CASSQRSGTFNYEQYF
TRBV7-2 CASSRDYLSETQYF
TRBV6-1 CASSEQTGQGGKQYF
TRBV19 CASSFSADTQYF
TRBV5-1 CASSFPGYEQYF
TRBV2 CASTGGVEPQHF
TRBV7-9 CASSLVAGDNEQFF
TRBV7-9 CASSFGQGPYEQYF
TRBV19 CASSILGSSGNTIYF
TRBV30 CAWSLGTTDTQYF
TRBV19 CASSIKRVDGYTF
TRBV6-1 CASSDLAGGGDTQYF
TRBV9 CASSPGFPTYEQYF
TRBV4-1 CASSAQGASDTQYF
TRBV2 CASSAQETQYF
TRBV6-6 CASKASGANYGYTF
TRBV7-2 CASSSPGRGYQPQHF
TRBV7-2 CASSLVSSEAFF
TRBV6-5 CASGGSQPQHF
TRBV15 CATSRDRGQNQPQHF
TRBV4-3 CASSPKAGEETQYF
TRBV6-5 CASRPGTGGNYGYTF
TRBV14 CASSQDWGFPTKDYGYTF
TRBV5-4 CASSLGGQGNTGELFF
TRBV9 CASSLHRSGPQETQYF
TRBV2 CASSEGQGARKLFF
TRBV21-1 CASSKTTWTRSSYNEQFF
TRBV28 CASRYTPGNTEAFF
TRBV7-2 CASSSDRGNTEAFF
TRBV6-5 CASSYSGGATDTQYF
TRBV7-8 CASSLARGNGREQYF